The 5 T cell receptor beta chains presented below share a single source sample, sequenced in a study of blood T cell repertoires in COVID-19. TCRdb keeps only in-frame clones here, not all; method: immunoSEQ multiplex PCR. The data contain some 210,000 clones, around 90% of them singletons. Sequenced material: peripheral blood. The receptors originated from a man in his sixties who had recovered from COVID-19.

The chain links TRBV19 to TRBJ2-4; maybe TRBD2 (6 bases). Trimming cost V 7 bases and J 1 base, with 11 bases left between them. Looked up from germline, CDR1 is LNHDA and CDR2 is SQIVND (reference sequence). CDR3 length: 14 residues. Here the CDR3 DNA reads TGTGCCAGTAACCATGGGGGGGCCAAAAACATTCAGTACTTC. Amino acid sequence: CASNHGGAKNIQYF.

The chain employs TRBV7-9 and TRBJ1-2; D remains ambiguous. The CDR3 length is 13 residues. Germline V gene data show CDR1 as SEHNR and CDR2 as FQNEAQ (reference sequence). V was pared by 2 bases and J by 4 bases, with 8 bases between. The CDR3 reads CASSLQGSYGYTF. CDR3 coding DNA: TGTGCCAGCAGCTTACAAGGGAGCTATGGCTACACCTTC.

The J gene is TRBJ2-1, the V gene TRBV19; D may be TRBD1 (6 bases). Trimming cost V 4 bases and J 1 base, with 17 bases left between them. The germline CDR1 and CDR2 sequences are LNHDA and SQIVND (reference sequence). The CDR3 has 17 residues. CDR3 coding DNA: TGTGCCAGTAGTAGGGACAAAGTACAGGGTTCCTACAATGAGCAGTTCTTC. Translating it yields CASSRDKVQGSYNEQFF.

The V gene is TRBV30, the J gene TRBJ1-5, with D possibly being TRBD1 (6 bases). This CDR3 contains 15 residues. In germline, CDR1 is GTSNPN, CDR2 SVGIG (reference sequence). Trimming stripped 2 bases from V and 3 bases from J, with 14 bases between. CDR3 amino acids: CAWSKDSILNQPQHF. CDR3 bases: TGTGCCTGGAGTAAGGACAGCATACTCAATCAGCCCCAGCATTTT.

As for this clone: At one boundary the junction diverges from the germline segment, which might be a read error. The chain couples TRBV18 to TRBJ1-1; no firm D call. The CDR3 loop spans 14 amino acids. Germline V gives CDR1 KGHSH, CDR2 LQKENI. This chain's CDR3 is CASSPPGRSTGAFF. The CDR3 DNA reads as TGTGCCAGCTCACCTCCGGGTCGGTCAACTGGAGCTTTCTTT.